Described below is a single TCR beta chain sequence and its context. These data come from a study of cytomegalovirus exposure and HLA in healthy donors. Germline CDR1 is MNHEY and CDR2 is SVGAGI. The CDR3 runs to 11 residues. V was clipped by 5 bases and J by 4 bases, with 6 bases between them. It was with 60 Vbeta and 13 Jbeta primers that the PCR ran. Profiling relied on immunoSEQ multiplex PCR, and the TCRdb table lists in-frame clones only, not all of them. The profile covers 180,000 or so clones, with approximately 80% appearing a single time and about 1.4% taken by the ten largest. The source is a girl between 10 and 17 years old in good health and CMV-seropositive. Input material: PBMCs. The chain uses TRBV6-5 and TRBJ2-7; no reliable D call. CDR3 bases: TGTGCCAGCAGTCAGGATTACGAGCAGTACTTC. This codes for CASSQDYEQYF.